A single sample is the source of the 18 T cell receptor beta chains below, sequenced in a study of T-cell reconstitution after alpha-beta-depleted transplantation in children. TCRbeta library construction was performed incorporating unique molecular identifiers. TCRdb ran MiXCR on the PCR reads and lists one entry per CDR3 protein. The profile shows approximately 640,000 distinct CDR3 sequences, 15% to 20% of them singletons. The specimen was PBMCs from the stem cell graft donor, collected from the stem cell graft. The receptors originated from a human donor who donated a stem cell graft to a child with acute myeloid leukemia.

The V call is TRBV24-1, the J call TRBJ1-2; D is undetermined. The CDR3 spans 12 residues. CDR1 and CDR2 (germline): KGHDR, SFDVKD. V was cut by 1 base and J by 8 bases, with 7 bases left in between. Here the CDR3 reads CATSDLRRGYTF. CDR3 sequence (DNA): TGTGCCACCAGTGATTTAAGGCGAGGCTACACCTTC.

This clonotype was detected many times. This chain links TRBV20-1 with TRBJ2-1; 8 bases align to TRBD2. From germline, CDR1 is DFQATT and CDR2 SNEGSKA (reference sequence). V shed 6 bases and J 8 bases; nucleotides not matched to a gene: 9. The CDR3 is 13 residues long. As DNA, the CDR3 is TGCAGTGCCCTCCTCCGGGGGGGCGATGAGCAGTTCTTC. It is translated as CSALLRGGDEQFF.

Many counts were recorded for this clonotype. CDR3 nucleotides: TGTGCCAGCAGTCCCTTTTTGGGCGGGGACACAGATACGCAGTATTTT. This sequence encodes CASSPFLGGDTDTQYF. The chain is built from TRBV7-2 and TRBJ2-3; D may be TRBD2 (6 bases). From germline, CDR1 is SGHTA and CDR2 FQGNSA. This CDR3 region has 16 residues. The V gene lost 6 bases and the J gene lost 2 bases, with 18 bases spanning the gap.

This clonotype occurred many times. The chain links TRBV20-1 to TRBJ2-3; 8 bases map to TRBD1. CDR1 is DFQATT, CDR2 SNEGSKA, per germline (reference sequence). The CDR3 is 14 amino acids. J gave up 0 bases and V 6 bases, and 5 bases lay outside the gene matches. Here the CDR3 DNA reads TGCAGTGCCAGGGGGCGAAAGAGCACAGATACGCAGTATTTT. Its translation is CSARGRKSTDTQYF.

This clonotype was observed a handful of times. The chain couples TRBV11-2 to TRBJ1-1, with D maybe TRBD1 (5 bases). V dropped 5 bases and J dropped 8 bases, with 15 bases sitting between them. Per germline, CDR1 SGHAT and CDR2 FQNNGV. The CDR3 consists of 13 residues. Written as DNA, the CDR3 is TGTGCCAGCAGCCGCCACCAGGGAAAAGAAGCTTTCTTT. It encodes CASSRHQGKEAFF.

This chain joins TRBV6-5 and TRBJ2-1; 9 bases agree with TRBD1. The CDR3 extends over 16 amino acids. The J segment lost 2 bases and the V segment lost 2 bases, leaving 4 bases of the junction unmatched. The germline CDR1 and CDR2 sequences are MNHEY and SVGAGI. The CDR3 region is CASSYGGQGTYNEQFF. CDR3 nucleotide sequence: TGTGCCAGCAGTTACGGGGGACAGGGTACCTACAATGAGCAGTTCTTC.

The CDR3 sequence is CASSEGRVQPQHF. The CDR3 coding sequence is TGCGCCAGCAGTGAGGGGAGGGTTCAGCCCCAGCATTTT. The chain recombines TRBV10-2 with TRBJ1-5; D gene uncertain. Trimming left V 2 bases short and J 6 bases short, with 8 bases between. Germline CDR1 is WSHSY and CDR2 is SAAADI. The CDR3 has 13 amino acids.

This clonotype was detected many times. The CDR3 nucleotides read TGCGCCAGCAGCCAAGAGCTTGGCTCCTACAATGAGCAGTTCTTC. As protein: CASSQELGSYNEQFF. The chain combines TRBV4-3 with TRBJ2-1, with D uncertain. Germline CDR1 and CDR2: LGHNA and YSLEER. V lost 0 bases, J lost 0 bases, and 6 bases lay in between. The length of the CDR3 is 15 residues.

This clonotype was counted between two and nine times. The V gene is TRBV20-1, the J gene TRBJ2-2, with D maybe TRBD1 (7 bases). CDR1 and CDR2 from the germline V gene are DFQATT and SNEGSKA (reference sequence). Deletions cut 5 bases from V and 4 bases from J, with 14 bases between. The CDR3 extends over 14 amino acids. CDR3 coding DNA: TGCAGTGCTGGTAACAGGGGAGGCACCGGGGAGCTGTTTTTT. Its translation: CSAGNRGGTGELFF.

This chain links TRBV11-2 with TRBJ2-1; D call uncertain. V lost 5 bases to trimming and J lost 13 bases, with 15 bases between them. The CDR3 runs to 12 residues. Germline values: CDR1 SGHAT, CDR2 FQNNGV. As DNA, the CDR3 is TGTGCCAGCAGCCCCCTTGGGATTGACCAGTTCTTC. Protein: CASSPLGIDQFF.

Points on this clonotype: Being one base from a much bigger clone, this may be a read error. The chain uses TRBV5-1 and TRBJ1-4; no clear D. This CDR3 is built from 16 residues. From germline, CDR1 is SGHRS and CDR2 YFSETQ. CDR3 DNA: TGCGCCAGCAGCTCGACCCGAGGTGTGGGCGATGAAAACCTGTTTTTT. As protein: CASSSTRGVGDENLFF.

V is TRBV12-3 or TRBV12-4 and J is TRBJ1-1, with 8 positions matching TRBD1. This CDR3 has 16 amino acids. Trimming at V came to 1 base and at J to 5 bases, leaving 9 bases not matched to a gene. This CDR3 reads CASSLGGGRGRTEAFF. CDR3 sequence (DNA): TGTGCCAGCAGTTTAGGCGGTGGCAGGGGGCGGACTGAAGCTTTCTTT.

The gene calls are TRBV6-2 or TRBV6-3 and TRBJ2-1; D may be TRBD2 (5 bases). Trimming removed 6 bases at V and 1 base at J, with 16 bases between. CDR1 and CDR2 (germline): MNHEY, SVGEGT. The CDR3 has 16 amino acids. In DNA, the CDR3 is TGTGCCAGCAGACCGACACTAGTTCGGTCCTACAATGAGCAGTTCTTC. Encoded protein: CASRPTLVRSYNEQFF.

This chain links TRBV29-1 with TRBJ2-7, with D hard to call. Germline CDR1 reads SQVTM; CDR2 reads ANQGSEA. V was clipped by 4 bases and J by 0 bases, with 7 bases between them. The CDR3 has 12 residues. The CDR3 here is CSVVYSSYEQYF. Written as DNA, the CDR3 is TGCAGCGTTGTTTACAGCTCCTACGAGCAGTACTTC.

The table lists this clonotype with a few counts. CDR3 DNA: TGTGCCATCAGTGAGTCAGGACAGGACTCAACGTACGAGCAGTACGTC. This sequence encodes CAISESGQDSTYEQYV. The chain combines TRBV10-3 with TRBJ2-7; 7 bases match TRBD1. This CDR3 region has 16 residues. Germline CDR1 is ENHRY and CDR2 is SYGVKD. V shed 0 bases and J 4 bases; nucleotides not matched to a gene: 9.

In this sample, this clonotype turned up many times. This chain joins TRBV12-3 or TRBV12-4 and TRBJ1-1, with D possibly matching TRBD1 (5 bases). Trimming took off 4 bases at V and 1 base at J, with 10 bases between the two ends. This CDR3 contains 14 residues. CDR3 in amino acids: CASSSFGQNTEAFF. The CDR3, as DNA: TGTGCCAGCAGTTCATTCGGACAGAACACTGAAGCTTTCTTT.

This sequence joins TRBV7-9 and TRBJ1-4, with unresolved D. The V gene's germline CDR1 is SEHNR and CDR2 FQNEAQ (reference sequence). V dropped 5 bases and J dropped 6 bases, with 16 bases sitting between them. The length of the CDR3 is 15 residues. CDR3 sequence: CASSHPLGGYEKLFF. The CDR3 nucleotides are TGTGCCAGCAGCCACCCCCTCGGCGGGTATGAAAAACTGTTTTTT.

The chain links TRBV11-3 to TRBJ2-7; unclear D gene. Trimming stripped 0 bases from V and 6 bases from J, with 6 bases between. The CDR3 contains 12 residues. The V gene's germline CDR1 is SGHNT and CDR2 YENEEA. The CDR3 nucleotides read TGTGCCAGCAGCTTAGATACGACCGAGCAGTACTTC. Protein sequence: CASSLDTTEQYF. Looking up the rest from reference TRBV11-3 and TRBJ2-7 gives the full variable domain: EAGVVQSPRYKIIEKKQPVAFWCNPISGHNTLYWYLQNLGQGPELLIRYENEEAVDDSQLPKDRFSAERLKGVDSTLKIQPAELGDSAVYLCASSLDTTEQYFGPGTRLTVT.